A single sample gave rise to the 16 T cell receptor beta chains below, sequenced in a study of human T cells and chemical hapten exposure. Time point described: healthy volunteer bleed at 2 weeks. Extraction yielded total RNA from whole blood (unfractionated). TCRdb reprocessed the RACE reads with MiXCR, giving one entry per CDR3 protein. The profile shows about 45,000 distinct CDR3 sequences, 3.5% to 5% of them singletons. Material for sequencing was whole blood. Receptors originate from a human donor in good health. Some clones in this sample may be carry-over from other donors' samples.

V is TRBV6-2 or TRBV6-3 and J is TRBJ2-7; D might be TRBD1 (6 bases). CDR3 length equals 15 residues. Germline-derived CDR1 and CDR2 are MNHEY and SVGEGT. V lost 2 bases to trimming and J lost 1 base, with 12 bases between them. The CDR3 DNA follows: TGTGCCAGCAGTTACGCAGGGGCCGGATCCTACGAGCAGTACTTC. Amino acids: CASSYAGAGSYEQYF.

In its sample, this clonotype was seen many times. The CDR3 DNA is TGTGCCAGCTTCCTAGCAGGAGATACGCAGTATTTT. Amino acid sequence: CASFLAGDTQYF. This chain uses TRBV2 with TRBJ2-3; D might be TRBD2 (5 bases). Germline CDR1 SNHLY, CDR2 FYNNEI. CDR3 length equals 12 residues. V was shortened by 8 bases and J by 5 bases, with 11 bases between the two germline ends.

This clonotype was found a few times. V and J are TRBV28 and TRBJ2-7; 9 bases line up with TRBD1. The trim removed 7 bases at V and 5 bases at J, leaving 18 bases unmatched. This CDR3 is built from 17 residues. Looked up from germline, CDR1 is MDHEN and CDR2 is SYDVKM. CDR3 sequence reads: CASTALPRDREDHEQYF. In nucleotides, the CDR3 is TGTGCCAGCACAGCACTGCCCCGGGACAGGGAGGATCACGAGCAGTACTTC.

The table lists this clonotype with a few counts. The chain's CDR3 is CASSQEVTYGYTF. The CDR3 region has the DNA TGTGCCAGCAGCCAAGAGGTTACCTATGGCTACACCTTC. The chain combines TRBV3-1 with TRBJ1-2; D gene ambiguous. The CDR3 spans 13 residues. V was trimmed by 0 bases and J by 4 bases, leaving 6 bases between them. CDR1 LGHDT and CDR2 YNNKEL come from the germline V gene (reference sequence).

The V gene is TRBV19, the J gene TRBJ1-1; D gene ambiguous. This CDR3 has 14 amino acids. Germline assignment: CDR1 LNHDA and CDR2 SQIVND (reference sequence). Trimming took 5 bases from V and 5 from J, leaving 15 bases between them. In DNA form, the CDR3 reads TGTGCCAGTAGTCCTCCTGGACTATATACTGAAGCTTTCTTT. Amino acids: CASSPPGLYTEAFF.

This clonotype has ten or more counts. The junction shows a germline mismatch at one end, possibly a read error. The J gene is TRBJ2-1, the V gene TRBV12-3 or TRBV12-4; TRBD2 aligns across 12 bases. The CDR3 spans 14 residues. In nucleotides, the CDR3 is TGTGCCAGCAGTCTAGCGGGAGGGTCGATTGAGCAGTTCTTC. It translates to CASSLAGGSIEQFF.

This clonotype occurred many times. The DNA for the CDR3 is TGTGCCAGCGACTCTGGGGCCAACGTCCTGACTTTC. It codes for CASDSGANVLTF. V gene TRBV28 combines with J gene TRBJ2-6; D is uncertain. Germline V gene sequence: CDR1 MDHEN, CDR2 SYDVKM. This CDR3 comprises 12 residues. V gave up 8 bases and J gave up 0 bases, with 2 bases separating them.

This clonotype was observed a few times. The V and J genes are TRBV2 and TRBJ2-7; no definite D call. Trimming left V 0 bases short and J 6 bases short, with 6 bases between. The CDR3 has 12 residues. Per the germline V gene, CDR1 is SNHLY and CDR2 is FYNNEI. This CDR3 reads CASSEAPSEQYF. The CDR3 bases are TGTGCCAGCAGTGAAGCTCCCTCCGAGCAGTACTTC.

Of note for this clonotype: A clone one base away is much larger, so this may be a read error. The rearrangement links TRBV9 to TRBJ2-1; unclear D gene. The V and J ends lost 3 bases and 1 base respectively, with 14 bases between them. CDR3 length: 16 residues. CDR1 is SGDLS, CDR2 YYNGEE, per germline. The CDR3 nucleotides read TGTGCCAGCAGCGCCCACGCTGGCAGATCCTACAATGAGCAGTTCTTC. It specifies CASSAHAGRSYNEQFF. Combining the CDR3 with reference TRBV9 and TRBJ2-1 gives the whole variable domain DSGVTQTPKHLITATGQRVTLRCSPRSGDLSVYWYQQSLDQGLQFLIQYYNGEERAKGNILERFSAQQFPDLHSELNLSSLELGDSALYFCASSAHAGRSYNEQFFGPGTRLTVL.

This clonotype was detected many times. This chain connects TRBV20-1 to TRBJ1-5; D remains ambiguous. The germline CDR1 and CDR2 sequences are DFQATT and SNEGSKA (reference sequence). Trimming removed 6 bases from V and 3 bases from J, with 21 bases in between. There are 16 residues in the CDR3. The CDR3 nucleotides read TGCAGTGCCCGCGGTGTTATGGGTACGATCAATCAGCCCCAGCATTTT. Translating it yields CSARGVMGTINQPQHF.

This clonotype showed up just a few times. The gene calls are TRBV10-3 and TRBJ2-1; 8 bases are a match to TRBD1. The trim removed 4 bases at V and 9 bases at J, leaving 8 bases unmatched. Germline loops: CDR1 ENHRY, CDR2 SYGVKD. The CDR3 runs to 14 residues. CDR3 in amino acids: CAISGQGSYSEQFF. The CDR3 region has the DNA TGTGCCATCAGTGGACAGGGGTCGTATAGTGAGCAGTTCTTC.

In its sample, this clonotype was seen a few times. The rearrangement uses TRBV20-1 and TRBJ1-1, with no clear D. The CDR3 is 12 amino acids. Germline CDR1 DFQATT, CDR2 SNEGSKA (reference sequence). The ends were cut back, 8 bases at V and 1 base at J, with 11 bases in the middle. This CDR3 reads CSPDDGNTEAFF. In DNA form, the CDR3 reads TGCAGTCCAGACGACGGGAACACTGAAGCTTTCTTT.

This clonotype has a count of ten or more. The chain joins TRBV19 to TRBJ2-1; possible D gene TRBD1, 5 bases. V was shortened by 5 bases and J by 5 bases, with 16 bases between the two germline ends. The germline V gene encodes CDR1 LNHDA and CDR2 SQIVND (reference sequence). The CDR3 loop spans 15 amino acids. The CDR3 sequence is CASSFGKGINNEQFF. For the CDR3, the DNA is TGTGCCAGTAGTTTTGGGAAGGGGATAAACAATGAGCAGTTCTTC.

This clonotype was found many times. V usage is TRBV6-5 and J usage is TRBJ2-1; the D is unclear. Germline CDR1 is MNHEY and CDR2 is SVGAGI. The CDR3 totals 15 residues. Trimming took 2 bases from V and 6 from J, leaving 14 bases between them. The CDR3: CASSYVGISGNEQFF. In DNA form, the CDR3 reads TGTGCCAGCAGTTACGTAGGGATTTCGGGCAATGAGCAGTTCTTC.

The table lists this clonotype with many counts. The V and J genes are TRBV20-1 and TRBJ2-7; tentatively, D is TRBD2 (6 bases). The CDR3 totals 14 residues. The germline gives CDR1 DFQATT, CDR2 SNEGSKA (reference sequence). V dropped 7 bases and J dropped 4 bases, with 20 bases sitting between them. The CDR3 spells CSVSRRGQNYEQYF. DNA of the CDR3: TGCAGTGTCAGTCGGAGGGGTCAGAATTACGAGCAGTACTTC.

This clonotype appeared many times. This chain links TRBV9 with TRBJ2-3; perhaps TRBD1 as D (6 bases). Germline lookup yields CDR1 SGDLS and CDR2 YYNGEE. Trimming cost V 5 bases and J 0 bases, with 7 bases left between them. The CDR3 is 13 amino acids. CDR3 region: CASRDRSTDTQYF. DNA of the CDR3: TGTGCCAGCAGGGACAGAAGCACAGATACGCAGTATTTT.